Following are 11 T cell receptor beta chains from one sample sequenced in a study of T cell responses to AZD1222 COVID-19 vaccine. Using immunoSEQ multiplex PCR, the repertoire was profiled, and TCRdb retains in-frame clones only, with some absent. The sample shows 78,000 or so clones, about three quarters of them seen only once. The sequences come from peripheral blood, collected 28 days after the second AZD1222 dose. These receptors all stem from an adult who received the AZD1222 COVID-19 vaccine.

The V call is TRBV14, the J call TRBJ2-7; TRBD2 aligns across 11 bases. CDR1 is SGHDN and CDR2 is FVKESK in the germline V gene. The CDR3 has 15 residues. The V gene end was trimmed by 1 base and the J gene end by 5 bases; junction bases not matched to a gene: 4. The CDR3 loop reads CASSQGTSGGHEQYF. For the CDR3, the DNA is TGTGCCAGCAGCCAAGGTACTAGCGGGGGACACGAGCAGTACTTC.

The chain employs TRBV30 and TRBJ2-6; 12 positions agree with TRBD1. V was pared by 7 bases and J by 2 bases, with 3 bases of the junction left unmatched. The CDR3 is made up of 15 amino acids. The germline gives CDR1 GTSNPN, CDR2 SVGIG (reference sequence). The CDR3 protein is CASGTGGAGANVLTF. CDR3 DNA sequence: TGTGCCTCCGGGACAGGGGGCGCTGGGGCCAACGTCCTGACTTTC.

V and J are TRBV19 and TRBJ1-5; 7 bases fit TRBD1. Germline V gives CDR1 LNHDA, CDR2 SQIVND (reference sequence). Trimming took 5 bases from V and 2 from J; bases not matched to a gene: 9. CDR3 size: 16 residues. CDR3 in amino acids: CASSLAGQFGNQPQHF. Written as DNA, the CDR3 is TGTGCCAGTAGTCTAGCGGGACAGTTCGGCAATCAGCCCCAGCATTTT.

The V gene is TRBV28, the J gene TRBJ2-2; 7 nucleotides line up with TRBD2. CDR1 is MDHEN, CDR2 SYDVKM, per germline. The CDR3 length is 16 residues. V lost 5 bases, J lost 8 bases, and 14 bases stayed unmatched. The CDR3 DNA is TGTGCCAGCAGTACTACCTCGGGAGGTCGGACAGGGGAGCTGTTTTTT. This sequence encodes CASSTTSGGRTGELFF.

This clone came up a few times. The J gene is TRBJ2-3, the V gene TRBV27; TRBD2 matches at 9 bases. V lost 6 bases, J lost 3 bases, and 13 bases stayed unmatched. In germline, CDR1 is MNHEY, CDR2 SMNVEV (reference sequence). This CDR3 contains 17 residues. CDR3 coding DNA: TGTGCCAGCAGCCGTTTTTATAGCGGGGGTGAGACAGATACGCAGTATTTT. It encodes CASSRFYSGGETDTQYF.

The chain uses TRBV27 and TRBJ2-3; weak D call: TRBD1 (6 bases). Germline CDR1 MNHEY, CDR2 SMNVEV (reference sequence). There are 15 residues in the CDR3. Trimming shortened V by 10 bases and J by 0 bases, and 17 bases separated the two germline ends. CDR3 DNA: TGTGCCACTCCGACAGGACATCTTAGCACAGATACGCAGTATTTT. Translating it yields CATPTGHLSTDTQYF.

The chain carries TRBV29-1 and TRBJ2-1; D is tentatively TRBD1 or TRBD2 (5 bases each). Germline V gene lookup returns CDR1 SQVTM and CDR2 ANQGSEA. Between the trimmed V and J ends, which lost 3 bases and 9 bases, there was a span of 15 bases. The CDR3 spans 13 residues. The CDR3 spells CSVERWGSVEQFF. CDR3 bases: TGCAGCGTTGAGCGTTGGGGGTCCGTTGAGCAGTTCTTC.

This sequence joins TRBV5-6 and TRBJ1-2; TRBD1 is a possible D gene (6 bases). Germline CDR1 reads SGHDT; CDR2 reads YYEEEE. This CDR3 is 14 amino acids long. Trimming removed 4 bases at V and 4 bases at J, with 14 bases between. CDR3 nucleotides: TGTGCCAGCAGCGGCATACAGGGCGGCTATGGCTACACCTTC. The encoded protein is CASSGIQGGYGYTF.

There are a few counts of this clone. CDR3 sequence: CASSLFASQNIQYF. As DNA, the CDR3 is TGTGCCAGCAGTTTATTCGCTAGCCAAAACATTCAGTACTTC. V and J are TRBV28 and TRBJ2-4, with a possible D match to TRBD2 (5 bases). CDR3 length equals 14 residues. CDR1 is MDHEN, CDR2 SYDVKM, per germline. With 1 base removed from V and 5 bases from J, the gap between germline ends came to 9 bases. Using reference TRBV28 and TRBJ2-4 for the parts outside the CDR3, the full variable domain is DVKVTQSSRYLVKRTGEKVFLECVQDMDHENMFWYRQDPGLGLRLIYFSYDVKMKEKGDIPEGYSVSREKKERFSLILESASTNQTSMYLCASSLFASQNIQYFGAGTRLSVL.

The rearrangement links TRBV10-2 to TRBJ1-1; D might be TRBD1 (5 bases). The V and J ends lost 6 bases and 1 base respectively, with 12 bases between them. The germline CDR1 and CDR2 sequences are WSHSY and SAAADI. The CDR3 is 14 amino acids. The CDR3 nucleotides are TGCGCCAGCAGGGGATTAACAGGGAACACTGAAGCTTTCTTT. It translates to CASRGLTGNTEAFF.

The chain has TRBV19 and TRBJ2-7; no reliable D call. Between the trimmed V and J ends, which lost 0 bases and 0 bases, there was a span of 6 bases. This CDR3 is 14 amino acids long. The germline gives CDR1 LNHDA, CDR2 SQIVND (reference sequence). CDR3 loop: CASSIDSGSYEQYF. The CDR3 DNA follows: TGTGCCAGTAGTATAGACTCAGGCTCCTACGAGCAGTACTTC.